The rows below give T cell receptor beta chains drawn from one sample of a study of blood T cell repertoires in COVID-19. TCRdb keeps only in-frame clones here, not all; method: immunoSEQ multiplex PCR. Counted here are around 250,000 clones, approximately 78% occurring once; the ten biggest clones make up around 3.4%. Sequenced: peripheral blood. These receptors were obtained from a young woman with acute or convalescent COVID-19. Both conserved end residues are part of each CDR3. The D gene is left open where the match is weak. The size of a clone is reported for some rows only, either as once, few or many, or as a class for expanded clones.

CDR3 DNA,CDR3 protein,J gene,V gene,clone size,D gene
TGCGCCAGCAGCCAAGATTGGGCTGAAAAACTGTTTTTT,CASSQDWAEKLFF,TRBJ1-4,TRBV4-3,.,.
TGTGCCAGCAGGGGACAGGGAGGACTAAATCAGCCCCAGCATTTT,CASRGQGGLNQPQHF,TRBJ1-5,TRBV7-2,.,TRBD1
TGTGCCAGCAGCCAATACGGGACTAGCGGGAGAGGATCGAATACGCAGTATTTT,CASSQYGTSGRGSNTQYF,TRBJ2-3,TRBV3-1/TRBV3-2,.,TRBD2
TGTGCCAGTAGGGGACAGGGGGCGAAAGAAGCTTTCTTT,CASRGQGAKEAFF,TRBJ1-1,TRBV19,.,TRBD1
TGTGCCAGCAGCTTTCCGGTTGAGAACACTGAAGCTTTCTTT,CASSFPVENTEAFF,TRBJ1-1,TRBV5-8,.,.
TGTGCCAGCAGAAAAACAGGGTCGGACTATGGCTACACCTTC,CASRKTGSDYGYTF,TRBJ1-2,TRBV6-5,once,.
TGTGCCAGCAACAAAGGACAGGGGAGCACAGATACGCAGTATTTT,CASNKGQGSTDTQYF,TRBJ2-3,TRBV25-1,.,TRBD1
TGTGCCAGCAGTGGGGGGACAGGGCGGGATTCACCCCTCCACTTT,CASSGGTGRDSPLHF,TRBJ1-6,TRBV6-4,.,TRBD1
TGTGCCAGCACCCATTCGAGCTCCTATAATTCACCCCTCCACTTT,CASTHSSSYNSPLHF,TRBJ1-6,TRBV27,.,.
TGTGCCAGCAGCAGACAGGGTTCCGGGGAGCTGTTTTTT,CASSRQGSGELFF,TRBJ2-2,TRBV7-2,.,TRBD1
TGCGCCAGCAGCCGAGCCCCGGGGGTTCCCACTGAAGCTTTCTTT,CASSRAPGVPTEAFF,TRBJ1-1,TRBV4-3,.,.
TGCAGCGCCTCGGGACAGAGGGAAACTGAAGCTTTCTTT,CSASGQRETEAFF,TRBJ1-1,TRBV29-1,.,TRBD1
TGCAGTGCTAGAGATCAGGTTGAGCAGTTCTTC,CSARDQVEQFF,TRBJ2-1,TRBV20-1,once,.
TGCGCCAGCAGTGATCAGAACACCGGGGAGCTGTTTTTT,CASSDQNTGELFF,TRBJ2-2,TRBV10-2,once,.
TGCGCCAGCAGTCAATCCGGACATCCCATGGGCTACACCTTC,CASSQSGHPMGYTF,TRBJ1-2,TRBV23-1,.,.
TGCGCCAGCAGCCAGTCACGGGGTTCCTACAATGAGCAGTTCTTC,CASSQSRGSYNEQFF,TRBJ2-1,TRBV4-3,.,.
TGTGCCAGCAGCTCGGGGACAGGCGGGAACAATGAGCAGTTCTTC,CASSSGTGGNNEQFF,TRBJ2-1,TRBV7-3,.,TRBD1
TGTGCCACCGCCCAGGGTTTATTAGAAAAACTGTTTTTT,CATAQGLLEKLFF,TRBJ1-4,TRBV10-3,.,.
TGCGCCAGCAGTGATGTCCCGCCTAGAAATTCCAATGAGCAGTTCTTC,CASSDVPPRNSNEQFF,TRBJ2-1,TRBV10-1,.,.
TGTGCCAGCAGCCACAGTCCAATACAAGAGACCCAGTACTTC,CASSHSPIQETQYF,TRBJ2-5,TRBV5-5,few,.
TGCGCCAGCAGCTTGGTGGGACTAGGTACCGGGGAGCTGTTTTTT,CASSLVGLGTGELFF,TRBJ2-2,TRBV5-1,once,TRBD2
TGCGCCAGCAGCCAAGAAGGACTAGCGGGAGTAAATACGCAGTATTTT,CASSQEGLAGVNTQYF,TRBJ2-3,TRBV4-1,.,TRBD2
TGTGCCAGCAGTTCACCCTCCGGGACAGTGGGGCATGGCTACACCTTC,CASSSPSGTVGHGYTF,TRBJ1-2,TRBV7-2,.,TRBD1
TGCGCCAGCAGTGACGCGAGTAATGAAAAACTGTTTTTT,CASSDASNEKLFF,TRBJ1-4,TRBV10-1,.,.
TGTGCCAGCTCACCCTCCAATGAGCAGTTCTTC,CASSPSNEQFF,TRBJ2-1,TRBV18,.,.
TGTGCCGGGACAGGGGAAGCGAGTGGCTACACCTTC,CAGTGEASGYTF,TRBJ1-2,TRBV12-3/TRBV12-4,.,TRBD1
TGTGCCAGCAGTAACAGAGACAGACTCACCAATCAGCCCCAGCATTTT,CASSNRDRLTNQPQHF,TRBJ1-5,TRBV6-2/TRBV6-3,few,.
TGCAGCGTTGAAGATTATAAGCGCCATGAGCAGTTCTTC,CSVEDYKRHEQFF,TRBJ2-1,TRBV29-1,.,.
TGTGCCAGCTCACTCGGGACAGGGGGCTCCTATAATTCACCCCTCCACTTT,CASSLGTGGSYNSPLHF,TRBJ1-6,TRBV18,few,TRBD1
TGTGCCAGCAGTTACTCGACACTAGCGGGAGGGCCGTTGGCGCAGTTCTTC,CASSYSTLAGGPLAQFF,TRBJ2-1,TRBV6-2/TRBV6-3,.,TRBD2
TGTGCCAGCTCCCTTGGGGGGAACAGCTATGGCTACACCTTC,CASSLGGNSYGYTF,TRBJ1-2,TRBV18,.,.
TGTGCCAGTAGGGATACCGGGATACCAAAGGGCAATCAGCCCCAGCATTTT,CASRDTGIPKGNQPQHF,TRBJ1-5,TRBV19,.,.
TGTGCCAGCAGTCCACTAGGGCCAGGGGTAGGGGATGGAGGCAATCAGCCCCAGCATTTT,CASSPLGPGVGDGGNQPQHF,TRBJ1-5,TRBV6-6,.,.
TGCGCCAGCAGCTTACCCCCCCCAGGGTCGATCGGGGAGCTGTTTTTT,CASSLPPPGSIGELFF,TRBJ2-2,TRBV5-1,few,.
TGTGCCAGCAGACAAATAGCGGGAGGACCCATATCAGATACGCAGTATTTT,CASRQIAGGPISDTQYF,TRBJ2-3,TRBV28,.,TRBD2
TGTGCCAGCAGTTATGGGGGACAGGTCTATAATTCACCCCTCCACTTT,CASSYGGQVYNSPLHF,TRBJ1-6,TRBV6-5,.,TRBD1
TGCGCCAGCAGCCCGTCGCGCCAGGGCACGGAGACCCAGTACTTC,CASSPSRQGTETQYF,TRBJ2-5,TRBV4-3,.,.
TGCGCCAGCAGCCAACAGGTGAACACTGAAGCTTTCTTT,CASSQQVNTEAFF,TRBJ1-1,TRBV4-3,.,.
TGTGCCAGCAGACTCTCTGGGGCCAACGTCCTGACTTTC,CASRLSGANVLTF,TRBJ2-6,TRBV6-5,once,.
TGTGCCAGCAGTTACTCGGCCCAGGGCAGGGAGACCCAGTACTTC,CASSYSAQGRETQYF,TRBJ2-5,TRBV6-2/TRBV6-3,.,.
TGTGCCAGCAGCCGATCTAGCTTAAAACTGTTTTTT,CASSRSSLKLFF,TRBJ1-4,TRBV7-9,.,.
TGTGCCAGCAGACGCGGGACCAATGAGCAGTTCTTC,CASRRGTNEQFF,TRBJ2-1,TRBV12-3/TRBV12-4,few,.
TGTGCCAGCAGTGGCAGACAGCACATCACAGATACGCAGTATTTT,CASSGRQHITDTQYF,TRBJ2-3,TRBV27,once,.
TGTGCCAGCAGCTTCCAGCGGGACCAACTCGAGAACCAGTACTTC,CASSFQRDQLENQYF,TRBJ2-5,TRBV7-2,.,TRBD2
TGCGCCAGCAGCCCTAATCAGGGTAACTATGGCTACACCTTC,CASSPNQGNYGYTF,TRBJ1-2,TRBV4-3,.,.
TGTGCCATCAGGAGAGCGGGAGGGAACACCGGGGAGCTGTTTTTT,CAIRRAGGNTGELFF,TRBJ2-2,TRBV10-3,.,TRBD2
TGTGCCAGCAGTGTTGGACAGCTGCCTCCCGAGCAGTACTTC,CASSVGQLPPEQYF,TRBJ2-7,TRBV2,.,.